A single sample is the source of the 22 T cell receptor beta chains below, sequenced in a study of blood T cell repertoires in COVID-19. TCRdb keeps only in-frame clones here, not all; method: immunoSEQ multiplex PCR. This sample yields 300,000 or so clones, of which around 90% are seen a single time; 1% belongs to the top ten. Sequenced input: peripheral blood. The receptors were gathered from a man over 45 with active or convalescent COVID-19.

The chain joins TRBV10-2 to TRBJ1-6, with TRBD1 as a possible D gene (6 bases). CDR3 length equals 14 residues. V was pared by 4 bases and J by 6 bases, with 10 bases between. Germline assignment: CDR1 WSHSY and CDR2 SAAADI. In DNA, the CDR3 is TGCGCCAGCAGTGCAACAGGGTCTAATTCACCCCTCCACTTT. It translates to CASSATGSNSPLHF.

The chain combines TRBV18 with TRBJ1-1; D call uncertain. The CDR3 consists of 14 residues. CDR1 is KGHSH and CDR2 is LQKENI in the germline V gene. The ends were cut back, 6 bases at V and 6 bases at J, with 17 bases in the middle. CDR3 region: CASSRGFVSSEAFF. CDR3 DNA: TGTGCCAGCTCCCGAGGGTTTGTGAGCTCTGAAGCTTTCTTT.

This clone was counted once. This chain uses TRBV28 with TRBJ2-1; weak D call: TRBD2 (6 bases). This CDR3 region has 17 residues. Germline CDR1 and CDR2: MDHEN and SYDVKM. V lost 6 bases, J lost 6 bases, and 24 bases lay in between. The CDR3 DNA is TGTGCCAGCAGGAGGGGAGGTGGTGCGGGAAGAGGCAATGAGCAGTTCTTC. It yields the protein CASRRGGGAGRGNEQFF.

The V gene is TRBV18, the J gene TRBJ1-3, with D perhaps TRBD1 (6 bases). V shed 4 bases and J shed 2 bases, with 9 bases lying between them. The CDR3 contains 14 residues. Germline CDR1 KGHSH, CDR2 LQKENI. The CDR3: CASSHREAGNTIYF. CDR3 coding DNA: TGTGCCAGCTCACACAGGGAAGCTGGAAACACCATATATTTT.

The chain couples TRBV20-1 to TRBJ2-3, with 10 bases lining up with TRBD2. Germline CDR1 reads DFQATT; CDR2 reads SNEGSKA (reference sequence). The junction had 6 bases not matched to a gene; V was cut back by 3 bases and J by 3 bases. The CDR3 runs 15 residues. CDR3 DNA sequence: TGCAGTGCTAGTGATACTAGCGGGATAACAGATACGCAGTATTTT. Its translation is CSASDTSGITDTQYF.

This clone was picked up many times. The rearrangement links TRBV6-2 or TRBV6-3 to TRBJ1-2; TRBD1 matches at 7 bases. Germline assignment: CDR1 MNHEY and CDR2 SVGEGT. This CDR3 is built from 18 residues. Trimming removed 6 bases from V and 0 bases from J; junction bases left unmatched: 16. The CDR3 protein is CASSPRYYRGTTNYGYTF. Written as DNA, the CDR3 is TGTGCCAGCAGCCCTAGATACTACAGGGGTACGACTAACTATGGCTACACCTTC.

The rearrangement uses TRBV10-2 and TRBJ1-3; 9 nucleotides match TRBD1. Germline V gives CDR1 WSHSY, CDR2 SAAADI. The CDR3 has 15 amino acids. Germline trimming cut 6 bases from V and 2 bases from J; bases unmatched to any gene: 5. The CDR3 loop is CASRTTGGPGNTIYF. For the CDR3, the DNA is TGCGCCAGCAGGACAACAGGGGGCCCTGGAAACACCATATATTTT.

The rearrangement uses TRBV7-8 and TRBJ2-7; TRBD2 is a possible D gene (5 bases). The CDR3 sequence is 13 residues long. Germline CDR1 reads SGHVS; CDR2 reads FQNEAQ. The V gene lost 4 bases and the J gene lost 4 bases, with 11 bases spanning the gap. The CDR3 sequence: CASSSLEGYEQYF. CDR3 in DNA: TGTGCCAGCAGCTCGCTAGAGGGTTACGAGCAGTACTTC.

The chain joins TRBV28 to TRBJ2-7, with TRBD2 matching 7 bases. V was pared by 7 bases and J by 0 bases, with 6 bases of the junction left unmatched. The CDR3 consists of 14 residues. From germline, CDR1 is MDHEN and CDR2 SYDVKM. The CDR3 here is CASIGSGSSYEQYF. CDR3 DNA sequence: TGTGCCAGCATTGGTAGCGGGTCCTCCTACGAGCAGTACTTC.

The rearrangement links TRBV4-2 to TRBJ2-7; 7 bases line up with TRBD1. V shed 1 base and J 3 bases; nucleotides not matched to a gene: 12. Germline V gives CDR1 LGHNA, CDR2 YNFKEQ. CDR3 length: 17 amino acids. The CDR3 sequence: CASSQGQGKGIFYEQYF. Written as DNA, the CDR3 is TGTGCCAGCAGCCAAGGACAGGGCAAGGGGATTTTCTACGAGCAGTACTTC.

A few counts support this clone. This chain joins TRBV4-3 and TRBJ1-6; perhaps TRBD1 as D (6 bases). Germline V lookup: CDR1 LGHNA, CDR2 YSLEER. With 1 base removed from V and 9 bases from J, the gap between germline ends came to 10 bases. The CDR3 runs to 14 residues. The CDR3 protein is CASSQGQDASPLHF. The CDR3 region has the DNA TGCGCCAGCAGCCAAGGACAGGATGCTTCACCCCTCCACTTT.

The chain uses TRBV18 and TRBJ2-7; tentative D call: TRBD1 (5 bases). CDR1 KGHSH and CDR2 LQKENI come from the germline V gene. Trimming cost V 3 bases and J 5 bases, with 14 bases left between them. The CDR3 totals 14 residues. CDR3 DNA: TGTGCCAGCTCACCTAGTCCAGGGCGCCACGAGCAGTACTTC. Its protein is CASSPSPGRHEQYF.

The chain recombines TRBV3-1 (or the pseudogene TRBV3-2) with TRBJ1-1, with 7 bases that match TRBD1. Per germline, CDR1 LGHDT and CDR2 YNNKEL (reference sequence). This CDR3 has 14 amino acids. J gave up 4 bases and V 4 bases, and 6 bases lay outside the gene matches. Here the CDR3 DNA reads TGTGCCAGCAGCCTTCAACAGGGGCTCACTGAAGCTTTCTTT. Translation gives CASSLQQGLTEAFF.

The gene calls are TRBV5-4 and TRBJ1-1, with 8 bases aligning to TRBD1. The CDR3 length is 15 residues. Germline V lookup: CDR1 SGHNT, CDR2 YYREEE (reference sequence). The junction had 5 bases not matched to a gene; V was cut back by 4 bases and J by 0 bases. The CDR3 DNA follows: TGTGCCAGCAGCCACCCGGACAGGGTGAACACTGAAGCTTTCTTT. Translating gives CASSHPDRVNTEAFF.

J is TRBJ1-1 and V is TRBV28; tentative D call: TRBD1 (5 bases). This CDR3 is built from 14 residues. The V gene lost 7 bases and the J gene lost 5 bases, with 17 bases spanning the gap. Germline V gene lookup returns CDR1 MDHEN and CDR2 SYDVKM. The CDR3 region is CASTGGDGPTEAFF. The CDR3 DNA reads TGTGCCAGCACCGGAGGGGATGGTCCTACTGAAGCTTTCTTT. Filled out from reference TRBV28 and TRBJ1-1, the complete variable domain reads DVKVTQSSRYLVKRTGEKVFLECVQDMDHENMFWYRQDPGLGLRLIYFSYDVKMKEKGDIPEGYSVSREKKERFSLILESASTNQTSMYLCASTGGDGPTEAFFGQGTRLTVV.

This chain uses TRBV21-1 with TRBJ1-6. TRBV21-1 is assigned pseudogene status. The CDR3 consists of 18 residues. CDR3 DNA sequence: TGTGCCAGCAGCAAAGTCGGAGAGGTGAGCTCCTATAATTCACCCCTCCACTTT. Protein product: CASSKVGEVSSYNSPLHF.

CDR3: CASSYSRQGGYTF. The DNA for the CDR3 is TGTGCCAGCAGTTACTCCCGACAGGGTGGCTACACCTTC. This chain uses TRBV6-5 with TRBJ1-2; TRBD1 aligns across 7 bases. Germline V CDR1 and CDR2: MNHEY, SVGAGI. The CDR3 has 13 amino acids. With V trimmed by 0 bases and J by 7 bases, 2 bases remained unmatched.

The rearrangement links TRBV28 to TRBJ1-3; D is uncertain. Germline values: CDR1 MDHEN, CDR2 SYDVKM. The CDR3 contains 16 residues. V was cut by 2 bases and J by 3 bases, with 14 bases left in between. CDR3 DNA: TGTGCCAGCAGTTTAGGGCAGGCAAGTTATGGAAACACCATATATTTT. Translating gives CASSLGQASYGNTIYF. The full variable domain, with the rest looked up from reference TRBV28 and TRBJ1-3, is DVKVTQSSRYLVKRTGEKVFLECVQDMDHENMFWYRQDPGLGLRLIYFSYDVKMKEKGDIPEGYSVSREKKERFSLILESASTNQTSMYLCASSLGQASYGNTIYFGEGSWLTVV.

This clone is a singleton in its sample. V usage is TRBV5-1 and J usage is TRBJ2-7; 9 nucleotides match TRBD2. The V and J ends lost 0 bases and 5 bases, in that order; junction bases with no gene match: 9. The length of the CDR3 is 16 residues. Germline loops: CDR1 SGHRS, CDR2 YFSETQ. CDR3 protein: CASSLANFLAGNEQYF. The CDR3 bases are TGCGCCAGCAGCTTGGCCAATTTTCTAGCGGGAAACGAGCAGTACTTC.

The rearrangement uses TRBV28 and TRBJ2-2; 7 bases are a match to TRBD2. The CDR3 consists of 15 residues. The junction had 12 bases not matched to a gene; V was cut back by 11 bases and J by 3 bases. Germline CDR1 reads MDHEN; CDR2 reads SYDVKM. CDR3 in amino acids: CASRGGSLDTGELFF. In DNA, the CDR3 is TGTGCCTCCCGAGGCGGGAGTCTCGACACCGGGGAGCTGTTTTTT.

The chain combines TRBV10-1 with TRBJ2-1; 11 bases agree with TRBD2. The V and J ends lost 8 bases and 13 bases, in that order; junction bases with no gene match: 16. The CDR3 consists of 15 residues. Germline V gene data show CDR1 as WNHNN and CDR2 as SYGVQD (reference sequence). In nucleotides, the CDR3 is TGCGCCAGCTCACGCCGGGTAGCGGGGGGGACAGTACAGTTCTTC. Its translation: CASSRRVAGGTVQFF.

The V and J genes are TRBV2 and TRBJ1-1; tentatively, D is TRBD1 (5 bases). Trimming pared 9 bases from V and 0 bases from J, leaving 17 bases between. CDR1 is SNHLY, CDR2 FYNNEI, per germline. The CDR3 contains 15 residues. The CDR3 sequence is CASSVQGSMNTEAFF. DNA of the CDR3: TGTGCCAGTTCGGTGCAGGGAAGTATGAACACTGAAGCTTTCTTT.